These 26 T cell receptor beta chains were all obtained from the same sample, sequenced in a study of graft-versus-host responses after intestinal transplantation. The protocol was immunoSEQ multiplex PCR, while the TCRdb copy is restricted to in-frame clones and leaves out a portion. The table includes some 39,000 clones, 93% detected once. Sequenced material: PBMCs, taken approximately 700 days after intestinal transplantation. The source of these receptors is a human patient who received an intestinal transplant, so some T cells may come from the graft donor.

CDR3 sequence (DNA): TGTGCCTGGACTGCGTGGGGGAAGAGCTCCTACAATGAGCAGTTCTTC. Its translation: CAWTAWGKSSYNEQFF. The chain is built from TRBV30 and TRBJ2-1, with D perhaps given as TRBD1 or TRBD2 (5 bases each). V was cut by 4 bases and J by 0 bases, with 16 bases left in between. The CDR3 is made up of 16 amino acids. Germline V gene sequence: CDR1 GTSNPN, CDR2 SVGIG (reference sequence).

The CDR3 is CASSASGQTYEQYF. As DNA, the CDR3 is TGTGCCAGCAGCGCTTCCGGACAGACCTACGAGCAGTACTTC. V gene TRBV9 combines with J gene TRBJ2-7, with D perhaps matching TRBD1 (6 bases). The CDR3 runs 14 residues. The germline V gene encodes CDR1 SGDLS and CDR2 YYNGEE. The V and J ends lost 3 bases and 2 bases respectively, with 12 bases between them.

This sequence joins TRBV10-3 and TRBJ2-3; 10 positions match TRBD2. The CDR3 loop spans 16 amino acids. V lost 3 bases, J lost 6 bases, and 9 bases stayed unmatched. Germline V gene sequence: CDR1 ENHRY, CDR2 SYGVKD. As DNA, the CDR3 is TGTGCCATCAGTGATCCCCCGGGACTAGCGAAGGATACGCAGTATTTT. It translates to CAISDPPGLAKDTQYF.

The chain employs TRBV5-1 and TRBJ1-6; TRBD1 matches at 7 bases. V shed 4 bases, J shed 11 bases, and the junction held 12 bases outside the gene matches. The CDR3 extends over 15 amino acids. The germline CDR1 and CDR2 sequences are SGHRS and YFSETQ. CDR3 protein: CASSLRDSPSTPLHF. In DNA, the CDR3 is TGCGCCAGCAGCCTTAGGGACAGCCCATCGACACCCCTCCACTTT. The full variable domain, its missing parts supplied by reference TRBV5-1 and TRBJ1-6, is KAGVTQTPRYLIKTRGQQVTLSCSPISGHRSVSWYQQTPGQGLQFLFEYFSETQRNKGNFPGRFSGRQFSNSRSEMNVSTLELGDSALYLCASSLRDSPSTPLHFGNGTRLTVT.

The V and J genes are TRBV11-1 and TRBJ1-6; D ambiguous. This CDR3 is built from 14 residues. The germline gives CDR1 SGHAT, CDR2 FQDESV (reference sequence). Trimming removed 2 bases from V and 12 bases from J, with 14 bases in between. The CDR3 is CASSLSGPRRPLHF. The DNA for the CDR3 is TGTGCCAGCAGCTTATCCGGTCCGCGACGACCCCTCCACTTT.

This chain joins TRBV5-6 and TRBJ1-4; D gene uncertain. This CDR3 is built from 15 residues. V lost 3 bases, J lost 4 bases, and 13 bases lay in between. Germline assignment: CDR1 SGHDT and CDR2 YYEEEE. The CDR3: CASSYTSPFNEKLFF. The CDR3 nucleotides are TGTGCCAGCAGCTATACAAGCCCATTTAATGAAAAACTGTTTTTT.

The chain uses TRBV11-3 and TRBJ2-1; 7 bases are a match to TRBD2. Losses at the gene ends were 1 base for V and 4 bases for J; bases not matched to a gene: 7. Germline V gene sequence: CDR1 SGHNT, CDR2 YENEEA. CDR3 length equals 16 residues. The CDR3 spells CASSLGASGIYNEQFF. The CDR3 DNA reads TGTGCCAGCAGCTTAGGGGCTAGCGGTATTTACAATGAGCAGTTCTTC.

This clone has just a few counts. J is TRBJ2-7 and V is TRBV7-3, with D tentatively TRBD2 (6 bases). The V and J ends lost 2 bases and 7 bases respectively, with 15 bases between them. The CDR3 spans 14 residues. Germline V lookup: CDR1 SGHTA, CDR2 FQGTGA. CDR3 sequence reads: CASSLQSSGGEQYF. The DNA for the CDR3 is TGTGCCAGCAGCTTACAGTCATCCGGGGGAGAGCAGTACTTC.

The chain carries TRBV5-1 and TRBJ1-3; 7 bases are shared with TRBD1. Germline CDR1 and CDR2: SGHRS and YFSETQ. CDR3 length: 16 amino acids. V shed 4 bases, J shed 0 bases, and the junction held 7 bases outside the gene matches. CDR3 sequence reads: CASSMGQMSSGNTIYF. In DNA form, the CDR3 reads TGCGCCAGCAGCATGGGACAGATGAGCTCTGGAAACACCATATATTTT.

The genes are TRBV7-1 and TRBJ2-1; the match to TRBD2 covers 12 bases. TRBV7-1 is filed as an ORF, its function uncertain. The CDR3 runs 17 residues. The V and J ends lost 5 bases and 2 bases, in that order; junction bases with no gene match: 7. As DNA, the CDR3 is TGTGCCAGCAGCAGCCGGCTAGCGGGAGGGCCCTACAATGAGCAGTTCTTC. Amino acids: CASSSRLAGGPYNEQFF.

J is TRBJ2-7 and V is TRBV18; D may be TRBD1 or TRBD2 (5 bases each). Trimming removed 6 bases at V and 2 bases at J, with 23 bases between. The CDR3 length is 17 residues. Germline V gives CDR1 KGHSH, CDR2 LQKENI. CDR3 nucleotides: TGTGCCAGCTCCCCCCGGGGCGTGTCCCCAGGTACCTACGAGCAGTACTTC. Protein: CASSPRGVSPGTYEQYF.

In its sample, this clone was seen once. The chain is built from TRBV5-4 and TRBJ2-5, with 8 nucleotides matching TRBD1. V was clipped by 0 bases and J by 7 bases; unmatched bases: 11. CDR3 size: 16 residues. Germline V CDR1 and CDR2: SGHNT, YYREEE (reference sequence). DNA of the CDR3: TGTGCCAGCAGCTTGGTTCCAGGGGGCGTAGGGGGGACCCAGTACTTC. Protein: CASSLVPGGVGGTQYF.

The V gene is TRBV6-5, the J gene TRBJ2-1; no firm D call. The CDR3 sequence is 14 residues long. Between the trimmed V and J ends, which lost 3 bases and 6 bases, there was a span of 12 bases. Germline V gene sequence: CDR1 MNHEY, CDR2 SVGAGI. As DNA, the CDR3 is TGTGCCAGCAGTTATGGTTTTGGCCCCAATGAGCAGTTCTTC. Amino acids: CASSYGFGPNEQFF.

V usage is TRBV6-6 and J usage is TRBJ1-5; a possible D gene is TRBD1 (5 bases). Germline CDR1 MNHNY, CDR2 SVGAGI (reference sequence). Trimming left V 4 bases short and J 7 bases short, with 11 bases between. The CDR3 contains 13 residues. CDR3 amino acids: CASSSGGEQPQHF. The DNA for the CDR3 is TGTGCCAGCAGTTCTGGGGGTGAACAGCCCCAGCATTTT.

The gene calls are TRBV10-1 and TRBJ2-7, with 9 bases that match TRBD1. V trimming: 3 bases; J trimming: 3 bases; junction bases outside the gene matches: 9. The CDR3 totals 16 residues. Germline CDR1 is WNHNN and CDR2 is SYGVQD (reference sequence). Here the CDR3 DNA reads TGCGCCAGCAGTGAAAGGTGGGACAGGGTCTTCTACGAGCAGTACTTC. It specifies CASSERWDRVFYEQYF.

This sequence joins TRBV4-1 and TRBJ2-5; 13 nucleotides align to TRBD2. V lost 1 base to trimming and J lost 9 bases; unmatched junction nucleotides: 8. Germline lookup yields CDR1 MGHRA and CDR2 YSYEKL. The CDR3 covers 16 residues. CDR3 nucleotides: TGCGCCAGCAGCCAAGTGATACTAGCGGGGGGGCAGCCCCAGTACTTC. Its translation is CASSQVILAGGQPQYF.

This clone was observed a handful of times. This rearrangement joins TRBV7-9 to TRBJ1-3; no firm D call. This CDR3 comprises 14 residues. Trimming removed 3 bases at V and 9 bases at J, with 15 bases between. Per germline, CDR1 SEHNR and CDR2 FQNEAQ (reference sequence). The CDR3 loop reads CASSFEGIIRTIYF. The CDR3 DNA sequence: TGTGCCAGCAGCTTTGAAGGGATAATTCGCACCATATATTTT.

V and J are TRBV5-1 and TRBJ2-5; a weak D match, TRBD1 (6 bases). CDR3 length: 15 amino acids. V lost 1 base and J lost 1, with 11 bases in between. CDR1 is SGHRS, CDR2 YFSETQ, per germline. In DNA, the CDR3 is TGCGCCAGCAGCTTGCCAGGGGACCTCCAAGAGACCCAGTACTTC. Translation gives CASSLPGDLQETQYF.

This clone occurred once. The chain combines TRBV5-4 with TRBJ1-5; D possibly corresponds to TRBD1 (5 bases). There are 14 residues in the CDR3. V dropped 4 bases and J dropped 3 bases, with 11 bases sitting between them. Germline CDR1 is SGHNT and CDR2 is YYREEE (reference sequence). The DNA for the CDR3 is TGTGCCAGCAGCCACGGGGGGTTCAATCAGCCCCAGCATTTT. Protein product: CASSHGGFNQPQHF.

The V call is TRBV27, the J call TRBJ1-5; D is undetermined. Germline CDR1 MNHEY, CDR2 SMNVEV (reference sequence). The CDR3 has 14 amino acids. The V end was cut by 0 bases, the J end by 3 bases, with 6 bases between. CDR3 in DNA: TGTGCCAGCAGTTTATCAGGGTTCAATCAGCCCCAGCATTTT. It yields the protein CASSLSGFNQPQHF.

The chain recombines TRBV19 with TRBJ2-7; D is uncertain. The CDR3 is 11 residues long. Between the trimmed V and J ends, which lost 9 bases and 3 bases, there was a span of 9 bases. Germline V gene sequence: CDR1 LNHDA, CDR2 SQIVND (reference sequence). CDR3 residues: CASGFGYEQYF. The CDR3 bases are TGTGCCAGCGGGTTCGGCTACGAGCAGTACTTC.

Here the CDR3 reads CASSYGGTWAEELFF. The CDR3 coding sequence is TGTGCCAGCAGTTACGGGGGGACTTGGGCCGAGGAGCTGTTTTTT. This chain connects TRBV6-5 to TRBJ2-2; the D gene is possibly TRBD2 (6 bases). The CDR3 contains 15 residues. Trimming cost V 2 bases and J 10 bases, with 17 bases left between them. Germline lookup yields CDR1 MNHEY and CDR2 SVGAGI.

The chain employs TRBV21-1 and TRBJ2-5; the table assigns TRBD2, which was not confirmed against the DNA. TRBV21-1 is deemed a pseudogene. This CDR3 has 17 residues. This chain's CDR3 is CASSNRTVLAGEETQYF. Written as DNA, the CDR3 is TGTGCCAGCAGCAATCGTACAGTCCTAGCGGGGGAGGAGACCCAGTACTTC.

The chain recombines TRBV6-4 with TRBJ2-1, with D possibly being TRBD2 (7 bases). The CDR3 consists of 15 residues. CDR1 MRHNA and CDR2 SNTAGT come from the germline V gene. V gave up 2 bases and J gave up 8 bases, with 16 bases separating them. The CDR3 nucleotides read TGTGCCAGCAGTGACGGAAGGGGGGGGTTTGATGAGCAGTTCTTC. It translates to CASSDGRGGFDEQFF.

This clone was detected a few times. The chain recombines TRBV9 with TRBJ2-1; 11 bases agree with TRBD2. The CDR3 length is 16 residues. Looked up from germline, CDR1 is SGDLS and CDR2 is YYNGEE. The junction had 8 bases not matched to a gene; V was cut back by 2 bases and J by 7 bases. CDR3 residues: CASSVATSGRRNEQFF. The CDR3 nucleotides read TGTGCCAGCAGCGTGGCAACTAGCGGGAGAAGGAATGAGCAGTTCTTC.

V usage is TRBV15 and J usage is TRBJ2-2, with TRBD1 identical over 8 bases. CDR1 is LNHNV and CDR2 is YYDKDF in the germline V gene (reference sequence). J lost 6 bases, V lost 4 bases, and 10 bases had no gene match. This CDR3 has 16 residues. This CDR3 reads CATSTRTGTGSGELFF. The DNA of the CDR3 is TGTGCCACCAGCACCCGGACAGGGACGGGTTCCGGGGAGCTGTTTTTT.